Below are 32 T cell receptor beta chains sequenced from a single sample in a study of blood T cell repertoires in COVID-19. Clones were sequenced by immunoSEQ multiplex PCR, and TCRdb holds only the in-frame ones, with some missing. Altogether around 100,000 clones are present, around 82% being singletons, with the ten largest covering roughly 6.3%. What was sequenced was peripheral blood. These receptors originate from a man aged 55-75 years with acute or convalescent COVID-19.

V usage is TRBV11-2 and J usage is TRBJ2-7; 9 nucleotides line up with TRBD1. From germline, CDR1 is SGHAT and CDR2 FQNNGV. J was trimmed by 4 bases and V by 2 bases; bases with no gene match: 6. CDR3 length: 15 residues. The CDR3 protein is CASSLSGTGSYEQYF. The CDR3 DNA reads TGTGCCAGCAGCTTATCCGGGACAGGGTCGTACGAGCAGTACTTC.

This rearrangement joins TRBV10-1 to TRBJ2-3; perhaps TRBD1 as D (7 bases). The V end lost 5 bases, the J end lost 2 bases, and 14 bases lay between the germline ends. There are 15 residues in the CDR3. CDR1 and CDR2 (germline): WNHNN, SYGVQD (reference sequence). CDR3 coding DNA: TGCGCCAGCAGTTTCACAGGGGACTCCACAGATACGCAGTATTTT. Translation: CASSFTGDSTDTQYF.

The rearrangement links TRBV5-6 to TRBJ1-2; tentative D call: TRBD1 (5 bases). This CDR3 comprises 15 residues. Trimming pared 1 base from V and 0 bases from J, leaving 10 bases between. Germline V lookup: CDR1 SGHDT, CDR2 YYEEEE. This CDR3 is CASSLFGGSNYGYTF. The CDR3 nucleotides are TGTGCCAGCAGCTTGTTCGGGGGTTCTAACTATGGCTACACCTTC.

The V and J genes are TRBV11-3 and TRBJ2-1; the D gene is possibly TRBD1 (5 bases). Trimming took off 2 bases at V and 2 bases at J, with 10 bases between the two ends. The CDR3 loop spans 15 amino acids. The germline gives CDR1 SGHNT, CDR2 YENEEA. The CDR3 nucleotides read TGTGCCAGCAGCTTACGAGACAGCCCCTACAATGAGCAGTTCTTC. As protein: CASSLRDSPYNEQFF.

V is TRBV5-1 and J is TRBJ2-3; D ambiguous. V lost 1 base and J lost 0, with 9 bases in between. CDR1 is SGHRS and CDR2 is YFSETQ in the germline V gene. The CDR3 totals 15 residues. CDR3 sequence: CASSLTTMSTDTQYF. The CDR3 nucleotides are TGCGCCAGCAGCTTGACTACCATGAGCACAGATACGCAGTATTTT.

The chain recombines TRBV9 with TRBJ2-7, with TRBD1 as a possible D gene (5 bases). CDR3 size: 15 residues. Germline V lookup: CDR1 SGDLS, CDR2 YYNGEE. V gave up 0 bases and J gave up 2 bases, with 12 bases separating them. Here the CDR3 reads CASSVASGLTYEQYF. DNA for the CDR3: TGTGCCAGCAGCGTAGCTTCAGGGTTAACCTACGAGCAGTACTTC.

The V and J genes are TRBV5-1 and TRBJ2-1; TRBD1 might be the D (6 bases). V lost 8 bases, J lost 10 bases, and 22 bases lay in between. This CDR3 contains 14 residues. Germline CDR1 reads SGHRS; CDR2 reads YFSETQ. This CDR3 reads CASLRDTPGSEQFF. CDR3 sequence (DNA): TGCGCCAGTCTCCGGGACACCCCGGGTTCCGAGCAGTTCTTC.

V usage is TRBV6-5 and J usage is TRBJ1-2; D might be TRBD1 (6 bases). Deletions cut 2 bases from V and 2 bases from J, with 6 bases between. The CDR3 covers 13 residues. Germline V gene lookup returns CDR1 MNHEY and CDR2 SVGAGI. CDR3 loop: CASSYQGNYGYTF. The CDR3 nucleotides are TGTGCCAGCAGTTACCAGGGGAACTATGGCTACACCTTC.

The CDR3, as DNA: TGTGCCAGCAGTCCTCCGGACAGGAACACCGGGGAGCTGTTTTTT. This encodes CASSPPDRNTGELFF. This rearrangement joins TRBV6-5 to TRBJ2-2; possibly TRBD1 for D (6 bases). Germline V gives CDR1 MNHEY, CDR2 SVGAGI. V lost 5 bases and J 1 base, leaving 11 bases between the germline ends. The CDR3 has 15 residues.

The chain uses TRBV29-1 and TRBJ2-5; 7 bases map to TRBD1. The germline V gene has CDR1 SQVTM and CDR2 ANQGSEA. J gave up 1 base and V 4 bases, and 9 bases lay outside the gene matches. The length of the CDR3 is 15 residues. This chain's CDR3 is CSVVPSTGSQETQYF. CDR3 sequence (DNA): TGCAGCGTTGTCCCATCGACAGGGTCCCAAGAGACCCAGTACTTC.

The chain uses TRBV3-1 (or the pseudogene TRBV3-2) and TRBJ2-1; no reliable D call. V was pared by 0 bases and J by 6 bases, with 6 bases between. This CDR3 has 13 amino acids. The germline gives CDR1 LGHDT, CDR2 YNNKEL (reference sequence). The CDR3 here is CASSQDPGNEQFF. The CDR3 DNA is TGTGCCAGCAGCCAAGATCCGGGCAATGAGCAGTTCTTC.

The CDR3 is CASSGTGGPQHF. CDR3 nucleotide sequence: TGTGCCAGCAGCGGAACAGGGGGGCCCCAGCATTTT. V gene TRBV5-6 combines with J gene TRBJ1-5; 8 bases match TRBD1. This CDR3 is built from 12 residues. The trim removed 4 bases at V and 9 bases at J, leaving 3 bases unmatched. Germline CDR1 reads SGHDT; CDR2 reads YYEEEE.

The CDR3 DNA follows: TGTGCCAGCAGCTTAAGAGGGTATGGGGGGGAGCAGTACTTC. It encodes CASSLRGYGGEQYF. The chain recombines TRBV7-8 with TRBJ2-7; D may be TRBD2 (6 bases). Trimming took 2 bases from V and 7 from J, leaving 15 bases between them. There are 14 residues in the CDR3. Per the germline V gene, CDR1 is SGHVS and CDR2 is FQNEAQ.

This clone was observed a handful of times. V and J are TRBV19 and TRBJ1-5; D unresolved. The V and J ends lost 6 bases and 3 bases respectively, with 6 bases between them. Germline loops: CDR1 LNHDA, CDR2 SQIVND (reference sequence). There are 12 residues in the CDR3. DNA of the CDR3: TGTGCCAGTAGGCACATCAATCAGCCCCAGCATTTT. This translates into CASRHINQPQHF.

This chain uses TRBV19 with TRBJ1-2; TRBD1 matches at 9 bases. Germline trimming cut 2 bases from V and 0 bases from J; bases unmatched to any gene: 7. The CDR3 is 17 amino acids. The germline CDR1 and CDR2 sequences are LNHDA and SQIVND (reference sequence). The CDR3 coding sequence is TGTGCCAGTAGTATAAAACCAACAGGGGGCTCTAACTATGGCTACACCTTC. This encodes CASSIKPTGGSNYGYTF.

This chain links TRBV7-3 with TRBJ2-1; 14 bases fit TRBD2. The V gene's germline CDR1 is SGHTA and CDR2 FQGTGA. The CDR3 extends over 18 amino acids. The V and J ends lost 7 bases and 0 bases, in that order; junction bases with no gene match: 8. CDR3 nucleotide sequence: TGTGCCAGCACCCCGGGACTAGCGGGGGTGGGCTCCTACAATGAGCAGTTCTTC. Amino acids: CASTPGLAGVGSYNEQFF.

This clone has just a few counts. This chain joins TRBV5-1 and TRBJ2-1; a possible D gene is TRBD1 (7 bases). With 4 bases removed from V and 1 base from J, the gap between germline ends came to 12 bases. The CDR3 contains 15 residues. From germline, CDR1 is SGHRS and CDR2 YFSETQ. The chain's CDR3 is CASSEGGQSYNEQFF. The DNA of the CDR3 is TGCGCCAGCAGCGAGGGGGGACAGTCCTACAATGAGCAGTTCTTC.

The J gene is TRBJ1-1, the V gene TRBV9; a weak D match, TRBD1 (5 bases). This CDR3 is built from 15 residues. V was cut by 5 bases and J by 6 bases, with 20 bases left in between. Per the germline V gene, CDR1 is SGDLS and CDR2 is YYNGEE. The CDR3 coding sequence is TGTGCCAGCAGGGCTCTTGGGTGGGGCGGACCTGAAGCTTTCTTT. This gives the protein CASRALGWGGPEAFF.

The chain is built from TRBV19 and TRBJ1-6, with 8 bases that match TRBD1. The V and J ends lost 9 bases and 7 bases, in that order; junction bases with no gene match: 11. CDR1 is LNHDA, CDR2 SQIVND, per germline (reference sequence). The length of the CDR3 is 15 residues. The CDR3 region is CAREDRVAANSPLHF. The CDR3 DNA reads TGTGCCAGGGAGGACAGGGTCGCTGCGAATTCACCCCTCCACTTT. Complete variable domain (other parts from reference TRBV19 and TRBJ1-6): DGGITQSPKYLFRKEGQNVTLSCEQNLNHDAMYWYRQDPGQGLRLIYYSQIVNDFQKGDIAEGYSVSREKKESFPLTVTSAQKNPTAFYLCAREDRVAANSPLHFGNGTRLTVT.

This CDR3 reads CASSIFAGGNTGELFF. For the CDR3, the DNA is TGTGCCAGTAGTATCTTCGCAGGGGGAAACACCGGGGAGCTGTTTTTT. The chain uses TRBV19 and TRBJ2-2; 7 bases line up with TRBD1. CDR3 length equals 16 residues. V lost 3 bases and J lost 2; bases outside the gene matches: 6. Germline V CDR1 and CDR2: LNHDA, SQIVND (reference sequence).

The chain joins TRBV10-3 to TRBJ1-2, with 8 bases identical to TRBD1. V was clipped by 0 bases and J by 2 bases; unmatched bases: 2. CDR3 size: 15 residues. Per germline, CDR1 ENHRY and CDR2 SYGVKD. The CDR3 DNA reads as TGTGCCATCAGTGAGTCGGGACAGGAAAACTATGGCTACACCTTC. Its translation is CAISESGQENYGYTF.

The chain recombines TRBV9 with TRBJ1-4, with 7 bases identical to TRBD1. Germline-derived CDR1 and CDR2 are SGDLS and YYNGEE. J lost 6 bases, V lost 4 bases, and 9 bases had no gene match. This CDR3 has 15 residues. The CDR3 DNA follows: TGTGCCAGCAGCTCGTCGGGACAGAATTATGAAAAACTGTTTTTT. It encodes CASSSSGQNYEKLFF.

This clone occurred a few times. The V and J genes are TRBV9 and TRBJ2-7; 9 bases match TRBD1. The V gene's germline CDR1 is SGDLS and CDR2 YYNGEE. V was pared by 3 bases and J by 5 bases, with 12 bases of the junction left unmatched. CDR3 length equals 16 residues. This CDR3 is CASSGDPGQGVHEQYF. The CDR3, as DNA: TGTGCCAGCAGCGGTGACCCGGGACAGGGTGTACACGAGCAGTACTTC.

The chain carries TRBV5-4 and TRBJ2-3; D might be TRBD2 (7 bases). The CDR3 sequence is 15 residues long. V gave up 0 bases and J gave up 2 bases, with 10 bases separating them. CDR1 SGHNT and CDR2 YYREEE come from the germline V gene (reference sequence). The CDR3 sequence: CASSLDGGPTDTQYF. The CDR3, as DNA: TGTGCCAGCAGCTTGGACGGGGGGCCCACAGATACGCAGTATTTT.

This clone was counted a few times. J is TRBJ2-1 and V is TRBV6-2 or TRBV6-3, with D unclear. Germline V CDR1 and CDR2: MNHEY, SVGEGT. The CDR3 contains 13 residues. Trimming stripped 2 bases from V and 4 bases from J, with 6 bases between. The CDR3 DNA sequence: TGTGCCAGCAGTTACCTAGATTACAATGAGCAGTTCTTC. This encodes CASSYLDYNEQFF.

The CDR3, as DNA: TGCGCCAGCAGCTTGGGATGGAGCACTGAAGCTTTCTTT. This encodes CASSLGWSTEAFF. V is TRBV5-1 and J is TRBJ1-1; D is ambiguous. Trimming took 0 bases from V and 4 from J, leaving 7 bases between them. The germline CDR1 and CDR2 sequences are SGHRS and YFSETQ. The CDR3 spans 13 residues.

The chain joins TRBV5-4 to TRBJ1-1, with D hard to call. Germline CDR1 is SGHNT and CDR2 is YYREEE (reference sequence). This CDR3 spans 13 amino acids. V shed 4 bases and J shed 0 bases, with 7 bases lying between them. CDR3: CASSHQMNTEAFF. CDR3 in DNA: TGTGCCAGCAGCCATCAGATGAACACTGAAGCTTTCTTT. Drawing the rest from reference TRBV5-4 and TRBJ1-1, the complete variable domain is ETGVTQSPTHLIKTRGQQVTLRCSSQSGHNTVSWYQQALGQGPQFIFQYYREEENGRGNFPPRFSGLQFPNYSSELNVNALELDDSALYLCASSHQMNTEAFFGQGTRLTVV.

This clone was seen only a few times. V is TRBV6-2 or TRBV6-3 and J is TRBJ2-3; 14 positions match TRBD2. Looked up from germline, CDR1 is MNHEY and CDR2 is SVGEGT. The J segment lost 6 bases and the V segment lost 2 bases, leaving 4 bases of the junction unmatched. The CDR3 extends over 16 amino acids. The CDR3 DNA follows: TGTGCCAGCAGTTACGTGACTAGCGGGGGGGATGATACGCAGTATTTT. It translates to CASSYVTSGGDDTQYF.

This clone was counted a single time. J is TRBJ2-7 and V is TRBV3-1 (or the pseudogene TRBV3-2), with 7 bases that match TRBD2. The CDR3 is made up of 16 amino acids. Trimming cost V 4 bases and J 0 bases; bases outside gene matches: 9. CDR1 LGHDT and CDR2 YNNKEL come from the germline V gene (reference sequence). CDR3 region: CASSPGTTGVSYEQYF. CDR3 nucleotide sequence: TGTGCCAGCAGCCCGGGGACTACGGGGGTCTCCTACGAGCAGTACTTC.

This rearrangement joins TRBV6-1 to TRBJ1-4, with D uncertain. This CDR3 has 13 amino acids. Between the trimmed V and J ends, which lost 6 bases and 8 bases, there was a span of 13 bases. Germline V lookup: CDR1 MNHNS, CDR2 SASEGT. The CDR3 nucleotides are TGTGCCAGCAGCCCCTCAGGTGACGAAAAACTGTTTTTT. It specifies CASSPSGDEKLFF.

This clone was seen more than once but under ten times. This sequence joins TRBV21-1 and TRBJ2-2; TRBD1 is the table's D call, not checked against the DNA. TRBV21-1 is classified as a pseudogene. There are 21 residues in the CDR3. The CDR3 DNA sequence: TGTGCCAGCAGCAAAGGGTCCGTAATGACAGGGTTTTTCGCGAACACCGGGGAGCTGTTTTTT. Protein: CASSKGSVMTGFFANTGELFF.

This chain links TRBV21-1 with TRBJ1-2. TRBV21-1 is a pseudogene locus. The CDR3 length is 13 residues. The CDR3 loop is CASSKGGNYGYTF. CDR3 DNA sequence: TGTGCCAGCAGCAAAGGAGGGAACTATGGCTACACCTTC.